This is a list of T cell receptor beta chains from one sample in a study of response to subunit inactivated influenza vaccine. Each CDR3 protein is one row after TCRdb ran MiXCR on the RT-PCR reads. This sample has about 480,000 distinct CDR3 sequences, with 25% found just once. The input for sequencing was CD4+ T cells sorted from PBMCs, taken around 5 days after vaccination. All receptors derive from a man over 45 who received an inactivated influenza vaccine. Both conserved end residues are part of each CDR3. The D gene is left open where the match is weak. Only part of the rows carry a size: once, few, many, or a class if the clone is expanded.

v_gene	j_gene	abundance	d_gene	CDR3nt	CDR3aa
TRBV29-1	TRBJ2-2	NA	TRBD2	TGCAGCGCTCGGACTAGCGGGAGGGCCGACACCGGGGAGCTGTTTTTT	CSARTSGRADTGELFF
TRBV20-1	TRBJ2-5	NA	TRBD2	TGCAGTGCAATAGCGGGGGGAGAGGAGACCCAGTACTTC	CSAIAGGEETQYF
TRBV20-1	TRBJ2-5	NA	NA	TGCAGTGCTAGCGGAGTAGCGATCGAGACCCAGTACTTC	CSASGVAIETQYF
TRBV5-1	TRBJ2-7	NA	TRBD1	TGCGCCAGCAGGCAGTCAGGGGGTCTCTACGACGAGCAGTACTTC	CASRQSGGLYDEQYF
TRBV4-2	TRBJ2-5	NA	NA	TGTGCCAGCAGCCAAGCACTGAAAAAGGAGACCCAGTACTTC	CASSQALKKETQYF
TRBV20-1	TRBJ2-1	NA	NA	TGCAGTGCTAGAGATTGGAGCGCCCATTACAATGAGCAGTTCTTC	CSARDWSAHYNEQFF
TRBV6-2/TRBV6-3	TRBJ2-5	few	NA	TGTGCCAGCAGTTACCCCCGCTTAATCGGAAAGACCCAGTACTTC	CASSYPRLIGKTQYF
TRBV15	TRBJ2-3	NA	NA	TGTGCCACCACCTCAGGGATCACAGATACGCAGTATTTT	CATTSGITDTQYF
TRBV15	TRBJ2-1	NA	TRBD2	TGTGCCACCAGCAGAGATAAACTAGCGGGAGGTGAGCAGTTCTTC	CATSRDKLAGGEQFF
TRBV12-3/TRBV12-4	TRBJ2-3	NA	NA	TGTGCCAGCAGCACCATCGGGACGCAGTATTTT	CASSTIGTQYF
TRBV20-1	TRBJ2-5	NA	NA	TGCTGTGCTAGCCCCGCCCGGGTAGGCGTCAGAGCGGTTGGGGAGACCCAGTACTTC	CCASPARVGVRAVGETQYF
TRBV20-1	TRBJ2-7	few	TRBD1	TGCAGTGCTAGACATAACAGGGGCTCCTACGAGCAGTACTTC	CSARHNRGSYEQYF
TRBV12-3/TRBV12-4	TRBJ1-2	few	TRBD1	TGTGCCAGCAGTTTAGTGGGGGACAGGGGGAATGGCTACACCTTC	CASSLVGDRGNGYTF
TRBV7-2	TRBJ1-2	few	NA	TGTGCCAGCAGCTTATTAATAACCGGAAGCGGCTATGGCTACACCTTC	CASSLLITGSGYGYTF
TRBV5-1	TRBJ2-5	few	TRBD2	TGCGCCAGCAGTGGGACTAGCGGGATGGAGACCCAGTACTTC	CASSGTSGMETQYF
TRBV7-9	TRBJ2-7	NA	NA	TGTGCCAGCAGCTTAGTGGAGGCGTACCAGTACTTC	CASSLVEAYQYF
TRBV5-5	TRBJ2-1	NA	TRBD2	TGTGCCAGCAGCTTCCCAGGGACTATGGGATACAATGAGCAGTTCTTC	CASSFPGTMGYNEQFF
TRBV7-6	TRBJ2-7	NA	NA	TGTGCCAGCAGCGATGGTTACGAGCAGTACTTC	CASSDGYEQYF
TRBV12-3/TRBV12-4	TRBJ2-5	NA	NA	TGTGCCAGCGGAACTAGCAGGGAGACCCAGTACTTC	CASGTSRETQYF
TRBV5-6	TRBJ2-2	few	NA	TGTGCCAGCAGCTGGAGGGTTACCGGGGAGCTGTTTTTT	CASSWRVTGELFF
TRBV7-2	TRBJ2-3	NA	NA	TGTGCCAGCATAGGGAGGATCACAGATACGCAGTATTTT	CASIGRITDTQYF
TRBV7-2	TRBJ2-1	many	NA	TGTGCCAGCAGCCAGAGGGCAGGGGCCAGCAATGAGCAGTTCTTC	CASSQRAGASNEQFF
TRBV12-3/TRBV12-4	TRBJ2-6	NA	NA	TGTGCCAGCCCCGCCCCGCGGACCCCCTCTGGGGCCAACGTCCTGACTTTC	CASPAPRTPSGANVLTF
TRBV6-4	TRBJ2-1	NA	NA	TGTGCCAGCAGTGTGGGCTCAGGAATCGGGGTAAGGGAGCAGTTCTTC	CASSVGSGIGVREQFF
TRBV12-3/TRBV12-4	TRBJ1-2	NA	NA	TGTGCCAGCACCACCGGGACTGGCTATGGCTACACCTTC	CASTTGTGYGYTF
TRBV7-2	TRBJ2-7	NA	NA	TGTGCCAGCAGCTTCGGGCCCCAGGCCGCCTACGAGCAGTACTTC	CASSFGPQAAYEQYF
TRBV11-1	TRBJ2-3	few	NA	TGTGCCAGCAGCTTACCTCCACCTCGACAGATTAGCACAGATACGCAGTATTTT	CASSLPPPRQISTDTQYF
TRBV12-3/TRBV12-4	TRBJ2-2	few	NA	TGTGCCAGCGCGCGGAGCGAGGCGAACACCGGGGAGCTGTTTTTT	CASARSEANTGELFF
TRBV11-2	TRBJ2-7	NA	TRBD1	TGTGCCAGCGTCTTAGGGACAGGCAAGACCTACGAGCAGTACTTC	CASVLGTGKTYEQYF
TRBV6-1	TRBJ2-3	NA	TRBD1	TGTGCCAGCAGTGAAAGGCCCCGGGACAGAAGCGATACGCAGTATTTT	CASSERPRDRSDTQYF
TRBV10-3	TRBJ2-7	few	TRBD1	TGTGCCATATCCGACATGCGACAGGGGAGAAAGCAGTACTTC	CAISDMRQGRKQYF
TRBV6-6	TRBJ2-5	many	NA	TGTGCCAGCAGAACAGGGCAAGAGACCCAGTACTTC	CASRTGQETQYF
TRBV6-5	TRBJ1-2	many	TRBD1	TGTGCCAGCAGTTACTCGACCGGGACAGGGGGCGGAGGCTACACCTTC	CASSYSTGTGGGGYTF
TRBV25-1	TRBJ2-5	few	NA	TGTGCCAGCAGTGGGGAGTTCCAAGAGACCCAGTACTTC	CASSGEFQETQYF
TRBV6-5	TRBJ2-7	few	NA	TGTGCCAGCAGTTACAGGGCCACCTACGAGCAGTACTTC	CASSYRATYEQYF
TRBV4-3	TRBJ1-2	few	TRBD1	TGCGCCAGCAGCCAAGATACCGGGACAGGATATGGCTACACCTTC	CASSQDTGTGYGYTF
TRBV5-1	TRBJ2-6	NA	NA	TGCGCCAGCAGCTTAAGGACTATCTTATCCTTTGGGGCCAACGTCCTGACTTTC	CASSLRTILSFGANVLTF
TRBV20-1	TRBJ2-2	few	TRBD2	TGCAGTGCTAGACCACCCGGGACTAGCTCCGGGGAGCTGTTTTTT	CSARPPGTSSGELFF
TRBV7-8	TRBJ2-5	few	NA	TGTGCCAGCAGCTTAGTGACAGGGACTGGGGAGACCCAGTACTTC	CASSLVTGTGETQYF
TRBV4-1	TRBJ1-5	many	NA	TGCGCCAGCAGCCAGGGACGTGGCAATCAGCCCCAGCATTTT	CASSQGRGNQPQHF
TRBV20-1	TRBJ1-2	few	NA	TGCAGTGCTAGCTCGCGGGCCCAGAGGGGCTACACCTTC	CSASSRAQRGYTF
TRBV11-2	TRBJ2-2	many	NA	TGTGCCAGCAGCCCCCCCACCGGGGAGCTGTTTTTT	CASSPPTGELFF
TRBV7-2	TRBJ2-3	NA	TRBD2	TGTGCCAGCAGCTTAGTGGCTAGCGGGGGGCTGAGGACGCAGTATTTT	CASSLVASGGLRTQYF
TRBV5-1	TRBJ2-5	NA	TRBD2	TGCGCCAGCAGCCTGACTAGCGGGCTCACAGAGACCCAGTACTTC	CASSLTSGLTETQYF
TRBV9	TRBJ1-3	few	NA	TGTGCCAGCAGCGTAGGGACGGGCAGCACGTCTGGAAACACCATATATTTT	CASSVGTGSTSGNTIYF
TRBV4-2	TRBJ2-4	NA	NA	TGTGCCAGCAGCCAAGATCAGACAACAGGAGACATTCAGTACTTC	CASSQDQTTGDIQYF